One and the same sample provided the 9 T cell receptor beta chains below, sequenced in a study of T cell repertoires in cytomegalovirus infection. TCRdb reprocessed the reads via MiXCR and lists one record per CDR3 protein. The repertoire holds around 300,000 distinct CDR3 sequences, with more than 8% as singletons. The sequencing sample was made of PBMCs. The receptor set was obtained from a human donor in good health (CMV status not recorded). Some clones in this sample may be carry-over from other donors' samples.

The chain joins TRBV7-6 to TRBJ2-1, with TRBD2 identical over 10 bases. The ends lost 6 bases at V and 9 bases at J; junction bases unmatched: 2. CDR1 and CDR2 from the germline V gene are SGHVS and FNYEAQ. This CDR3 has 12 residues. The CDR3 sequence is CASSSSGGEQFF. DNA for the CDR3: TGTGCCAGCAGTTCTAGCGGGGGTGAGCAGTTCTTC. The full variable domain, rest sourced from reference TRBV7-6 and TRBJ2-1, is GAGVSQSPRYKVTKRGQDVALRCDPISGHVSLYWYRQALGQGPEFLTYFNYEAQQDKSGLPNDRFSAERPEGSISTLTIQRTEQRDSAMYRCASSSSGGEQFFGPGTRLTVL.

This clonotype was detected many times. The chain recombines TRBV7-2 with TRBJ1-4; D might be TRBD1 (5 bases). CDR3 size: 14 residues. CDR1 and CDR2 (germline): SGHTA, FQGNSA. Trimming pared 3 bases from V and 7 bases from J, leaving 12 bases between. CDR3 in DNA: TGTGCCAGCAGCTTGGGGGTTCTCTTTGAAAAACTGTTTTTT. Translating gives CASSLGVLFEKLFF.

This clonotype was seen ten or more times. In nucleotides, the CDR3 is TGTGCCAGCAGCTGGACAGGGGGTAGGGACTATGGCTACACCTTC. This sequence encodes CASSWTGGRDYGYTF. V gene TRBV7-2 combines with J gene TRBJ1-2; 10 bases line up with TRBD1. V dropped 4 bases and J dropped 3; count of bases not matched to a gene: 5. The V gene's germline CDR1 is SGHTA and CDR2 FQGNSA. The CDR3 extends over 15 amino acids. The whole variable domain, filled in from reference TRBV7-2 and TRBJ1-2, reads GAGVSQSPSNKVTEKGKDVELRCDPISGHTALYWYRQSLGQGLEFLIYFQGNSAPDKSGLPSDRFSAERTGGSVSTLTIQRTQQEDSAVYLCASSWTGGRDYGYTFGSGTRLTVV.

V is TRBV25-1 and J is TRBJ2-2; no clear D. From germline, CDR1 is MGHDK and CDR2 SYGVNS. The CDR3 consists of 11 residues. The V end was cut by 5 bases, the J end by 7 bases, with 5 bases between. The CDR3 sequence is CASSFIGELFF. CDR3 nucleotides: TGTGCCAGCAGTTTTATCGGGGAGCTGTTTTTT.

This clonotype showed up just a few times. Germline is not matched at one junction end, which may reflect a read error. The chain is built from TRBV18 and TRBJ2-3, with 7 positions matching TRBD1. CDR1 is KGHSH, CDR2 LQKENI, per germline. The CDR3 length is 15 residues. The CDR3 loop reads CASSRSPLGTVTQYF. CDR3 DNA: TGTGCCAGCTCCCGCAGTCCCTTGGGGACAGTTACGCAGTATTTT.

This clonotype was detected only a few times. The chain recombines TRBV7-9 with TRBJ2-1, with D possibly matching TRBD2 (6 bases). The ends were cut back, 5 bases at V and 9 bases at J, with 17 bases in the middle. Germline V gene lookup returns CDR1 SEHNR and CDR2 FQNEAQ (reference sequence). The CDR3 extends over 14 amino acids. The CDR3 spells CASSTRGMGSEQFF. CDR3 nucleotides: TGTGCCAGCAGCACCCGGGGGATGGGGAGTGAGCAGTTCTTC.

This clonotype was detected ten times or more. CDR3 residues: CASSPLWGASGANVLTF. As DNA, the CDR3 is TGTGCCAGCAGTCCCTTATGGGGGGCTAGTGGGGCCAACGTCCTGACTTTC. The chain is built from TRBV6-6 and TRBJ2-6; the D gene could be TRBD1 or TRBD2 (6 bases each). V dropped 5 bases and J dropped 3 bases, with 17 bases sitting between them. The CDR3 sequence is 17 residues long. CDR1 MNHNY and CDR2 SVGAGI come from the germline V gene (reference sequence).

This chain links TRBV7-9 with TRBJ1-2; maybe TRBD1 (6 bases). Germline V gene data show CDR1 as SEHNR and CDR2 as FQNEAQ (reference sequence). Between the trimmed V and J ends, which lost 5 bases and 2 bases, there was a span of 12 bases. The CDR3 consists of 14 residues. The CDR3 DNA follows: TGTGCCAGCAGCCGGAACACAGGGAACTATGGCTACACCTTC. Translating it yields CASSRNTGNYGYTF.

There are many counts of this clonotype. The chain uses TRBV19 and TRBJ2-2; maybe TRBD1 (5 bases). Germline CDR1 is LNHDA and CDR2 is SQIVND (reference sequence). V was pared by 5 bases and J by 6 bases, with 13 bases between. The CDR3 consists of 14 residues. The CDR3 coding sequence is TGTGCCAGTAGTCCCTCGTTAGGGGCCGGGGAGCTGTTTTTT. It encodes CASSPSLGAGELFF.